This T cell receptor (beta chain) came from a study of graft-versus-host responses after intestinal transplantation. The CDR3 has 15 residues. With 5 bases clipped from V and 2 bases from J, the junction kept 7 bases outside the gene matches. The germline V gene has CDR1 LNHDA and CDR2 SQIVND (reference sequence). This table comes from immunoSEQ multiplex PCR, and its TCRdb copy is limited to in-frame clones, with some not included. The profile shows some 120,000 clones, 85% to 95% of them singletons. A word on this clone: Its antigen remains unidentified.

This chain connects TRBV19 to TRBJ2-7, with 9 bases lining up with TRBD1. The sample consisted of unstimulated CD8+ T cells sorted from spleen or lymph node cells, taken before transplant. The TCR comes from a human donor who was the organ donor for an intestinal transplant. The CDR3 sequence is CASSPVGQGTYEQYF. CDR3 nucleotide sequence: TGTGCCAGTAGTCCAGTGGGACAGGGCACCTACGAGCAGTACTTC.